What follows are 15 T cell receptor beta chains derived from one specimen sequenced in a study of cytomegalovirus exposure and HLA in healthy donors. Researchers ran the PCR with 60 Vbeta and 13 Jbeta primers. Assay: immunoSEQ multiplex PCR; the TCRdb copy retains only in-frame clones and omits some. This table holds more than 150,000 clones, about four fifths found once. The sample comprised PBMCs. These TCRs come from a boy aged 2 to 9 in good health and CMV-seronegative.

The V and J genes are TRBV5-1 and TRBJ2-7, with TRBD2 matching over 7 bases. Trimming at V came to 0 bases and at J to 5 bases, leaving 8 bases not matched to a gene. The germline gives CDR1 SGHRS, CDR2 YFSETQ. This CDR3 comprises 15 residues. CDR3 sequence: CASSLVWEGFNEQYF. CDR3 bases: TGCGCCAGCAGCTTGGTCTGGGAGGGATTCAACGAGCAGTACTTC.

The rearrangement joins TRBV21-1 to TRBJ2-1; the DNA was not used to check the table's D call, TRBD2. TRBV21-1 is deemed a pseudogene. This CDR3 has 16 residues. The CDR3 sequence is CASSKDGRSSYNEQFF. CDR3 DNA sequence: TGTGCCAGCAGCAAAGATGGGAGGAGCTCCTACAATGAGCAGTTCTTC.

The chain employs TRBV19 and TRBJ1-4, with D possibly matching TRBD1 (6 bases). Germline CDR1 reads LNHDA; CDR2 reads SQIVND (reference sequence). The CDR3 has 15 residues. Trimming took off 3 bases at V and 0 bases at J, with 8 bases between the two ends. The CDR3 sequence is CASSMGAATNEKLFF. The DNA for the CDR3 is TGTGCCAGTAGTATGGGGGCGGCAACTAATGAAAAACTGTTTTTT.

This clone occurred once. The chain has TRBV28 and TRBJ2-1; 10 nucleotides align to TRBD2. CDR3 length equals 17 residues. J was trimmed by 0 bases and V by 5 bases; bases with no gene match: 7. Germline V gene sequence: CDR1 MDHEN, CDR2 SYDVKM. Here the CDR3 reads CASSPRSGRDSYNEQFF. For the CDR3, the DNA is TGTGCCAGCAGTCCCAGAAGCGGGAGGGACTCCTACAATGAGCAGTTCTTC. Complete variable domain (other parts from reference TRBV28 and TRBJ2-1): DVKVTQSSRYLVKRTGEKVFLECVQDMDHENMFWYRQDPGLGLRLIYFSYDVKMKEKGDIPEGYSVSREKKERFSLILESASTNQTSMYLCASSPRSGRDSYNEQFFGPGTRLTVL.

The chain carries TRBV29-1 and TRBJ2-5; 10 nucleotides agree with TRBD2. This CDR3 contains 17 residues. CDR1 and CDR2 from the germline V gene are SQVTM and ANQGSEA. V lost 4 bases to trimming and J lost 0 bases; unmatched junction nucleotides: 11. The CDR3 DNA reads as TGCAGCGTTGCGCCTAGCGGGAGCCCAAGTTACCAAGAGACCCAGTACTTC. Amino acids: CSVAPSGSPSYQETQYF. The whole variable domain, remainder taken from reference TRBV29-1 and TRBJ2-5, is SAVISQKPSRDICQRGTSLTIQCQVDSQVTMMFWYRQQPGQSLTLIATANQGSEATYESGFVIDKFPISRPNLTFSTLTVSNMSPEDSSIYLCSVAPSGSPSYQETQYFGPGTRLLVL.

This clone was seen once. The chain uses TRBV9 and TRBJ2-1; 7 positions match TRBD2. V was clipped by 0 bases and J by 5 bases; unmatched bases: 8. The CDR3 is 16 residues long. From germline, CDR1 is SGDLS and CDR2 YYNGEE. The CDR3 DNA follows: TGTGCCAGCAGCGTAGCTCTGCTAGCGGTTAACAATGAGCAGTTCTTC. Amino acids: CASSVALLAVNNEQFF.

This clone appeared a single time. The chain has TRBV11-2 and TRBJ2-1; 12 nucleotides align to TRBD2. Germline loops: CDR1 SGHAT, CDR2 FQNNGV. V dropped 5 bases and J dropped 10; count of bases not matched to a gene: 9. There are 15 residues in the CDR3. CDR3 sequence (DNA): TGTGCCAGCAGCCCCGCTAGCGGGAGGGCCGGGGAGCAGTTCTTC. It specifies CASSPASGRAGEQFF.

This chain links TRBV11-2 with TRBJ2-5; 12 bases are shared with TRBD1. This CDR3 is 18 amino acids long. V shed 0 bases, J shed 7 bases, and the junction held 12 bases outside the gene matches. CDR1 SGHAT and CDR2 FQNNGV come from the germline V gene. The CDR3 loop reads CASSLELPGTGGLGTQYF. The DNA of the CDR3 is TGTGCCAGCAGCTTAGAACTACCCGGGACAGGGGGCTTGGGGACCCAGTACTTC.

As DNA, the CDR3 is TGTGCCAGTAGTATAGTTAGTACTAGGATAGATACGCAGTATTTT. Protein product: CASSIVSTRIDTQYF. The genes are TRBV19 and TRBJ2-3, with a weak D call TRBD2 (5 bases). The germline V gene encodes CDR1 LNHDA and CDR2 SQIVND (reference sequence). The CDR3 contains 15 residues. V shed 1 base and J shed 5 bases, with 13 bases lying between them.

The chain carries TRBV9 and TRBJ2-5, with 8 nucleotides matching TRBD2. The ends lost 4 bases at V and 5 bases at J; junction bases unmatched: 7. This CDR3 contains 14 residues. The V gene's germline CDR1 is SGDLS and CDR2 YYNGEE. In DNA, the CDR3 is TGTGCCAGCAGCCCCGGGGGGGTAGGGGAGACCCAGTACTTC. Protein: CASSPGGVGETQYF. Full variable domain (remainder filled in from reference TRBV9 and TRBJ2-5): DSGVTQTPKHLITATGQRVTLRCSPRSGDLSVYWYQQSLDQGLQFLIQYYNGEERAKGNILERFSAQQFPDLHSELNLSSLELGDSALYFCASSPGGVGETQYFGPGTRLLVL.

This clone was observed a single time. The rearrangement uses TRBV6-5 and TRBJ2-7, with D tentatively TRBD1 (5 bases). This CDR3 is built from 14 residues. Per the germline V gene, CDR1 is MNHEY and CDR2 is SVGAGI. V was shortened by 6 bases and J by 0 bases, with 12 bases between the two germline ends. The CDR3: CASRKRQSSYEQYF. The CDR3 DNA follows: TGTGCCAGCAGAAAACGACAGTCCTCCTACGAGCAGTACTTC.

This chain's CDR3 is CASTRPGTGAREQYF. As DNA, the CDR3 is TGTGCCAGCACCAGACCCGGGACAGGGGCGAGAGAGCAGTACTTC. The chain carries TRBV28 and TRBJ2-7, with TRBD1 matching 10 bases. Germline values: CDR1 MDHEN, CDR2 SYDVKM. The CDR3 runs to 15 residues. Germline trimming cut 7 bases from V and 7 bases from J; bases unmatched to any gene: 13.

This chain connects TRBV19 to TRBJ1-2; no definite D call. Trimming stripped 10 bases from V and 7 bases from J, with 19 bases between. This CDR3 is 13 amino acids long. CDR1 and CDR2 from the germline V gene are LNHDA and SQIVND (reference sequence). In nucleotides, the CDR3 is TGTGCCATCGGACGCTCAAGCGGGCTTGGCTACACCTTC. This encodes CAIGRSSGLGYTF.

This chain connects TRBV15 to TRBJ2-2; D unclear. V lost 2 bases and J lost 5, with 3 bases in between. The CDR3 spans 12 residues. Germline CDR1 LNHNV, CDR2 YYDKDF (reference sequence). The CDR3: CATSRTTGELFF. The CDR3 nucleotides are TGTGCCACCAGCAGAACTACCGGGGAGCTGTTTTTT.

The chain uses TRBV27 and TRBJ2-1; tentatively, D is TRBD2 (5 bases). Germline CDR1 is MNHEY and CDR2 is SMNVEV (reference sequence). Between the trimmed V and J ends, which lost 2 bases and 0 bases, there was a span of 8 bases. The CDR3 length is 15 residues. The CDR3 loop reads CASSLGESSYNEQFF. CDR3 in DNA: TGTGCCAGCAGTTTAGGGGAGAGCTCCTACAATGAGCAGTTCTTC.